The source of this TCR beta chain is a study of T cell clones after liver transplantation. General study points: The donor-reactive repertoire was only partly measurable in two subjects, lacking donor cells.

V lost 7 bases to trimming and J lost 2 bases; unmatched junction nucleotides: 4. CDR1 SQVTM and CDR2 ANQGSEA come from the germline V gene. The CDR3 has 15 amino acids. Sequenced by immunoSEQ multiplex PCR; TCRdb stores in-frame clones only, minus some. Of 65,000 to 95,000 clones listed, over 70% were seen once; the top ten hold about 0.6%. Only one count was recorded for this clone. The antigen is not known. Sample: CD4+ T cells from blood, taken before liver transplant. The V gene is TRBV29-1, the J gene TRBJ2-2, with 13 bases matching TRBD2. This clonotype originated in a human donor who received a liver transplant. In nucleotides, the CDR3 is TGCAGCGCAACGGGACTAGCGGGAAACACCGGGGAGCTGTTTTTT. This sequence encodes CSATGLAGNTGELFF.